The 15 T cell receptor beta chains listed next were all sequenced from one sample in a study of Graves' ophthalmopathy and Graves' hyperthyroidism. RNA transcripts served as template for amplifying TCR beta CDR3 sequences. A first-round RT-PCR used HTBI primers, followed by a second-round multiplex PCR. TCRdb analysed the multiplex PCR reads with MiXCR anew, one entry per CDR3 protein. Among around 520,000 distinct CDR3 sequences, less than 45% were seen once, and the ten largest hold about 4%. Sequenced input: peripheral blood or thyroid tissue (not recorded which). The receptors originated from an adult man with Graves' hyperthyroidism.

This clonotype was recorded at least ten times. The chain uses TRBV19 and TRBJ2-6, with 9 bases fitting TRBD1. The junction had 4 bases not matched to a gene; V was cut back by 3 bases and J by 1 base. Germline V CDR1 and CDR2: LNHDA, SQIVND (reference sequence). The CDR3 spans 17 residues. The CDR3 reads CASSMGTGKSGANVLTF. For the CDR3, the DNA is TGTGCCAGTAGTATGGGGACAGGGAAGTCTGGGGCCAACGTCCTGACTTTC.

This clonotype was detected ten times or more. The chain combines TRBV20-1 with TRBJ2-3; TRBD2 matches at 10 bases. Germline V CDR1 and CDR2: DFQATT, SNEGSKA (reference sequence). The J segment lost 1 base and the V segment lost 3 bases, leaving 10 bases of the junction unmatched. The CDR3 runs to 17 residues. This CDR3 reads CSASPLSLAGGTDTQYF. In DNA form, the CDR3 reads TGCAGTGCTAGCCCCCTCTCCCTAGCGGGGGGCACAGATACGCAGTATTTT.

The gene calls are TRBV10-2 and TRBJ2-5; 8 positions match TRBD1. Germline CDR1 WSHSY, CDR2 SAAADI. V was pared by 5 bases and J by 2 bases, with 7 bases of the junction left unmatched. The CDR3 runs 15 residues. CDR3 sequence (DNA): TGCGCCAGCAGTAATTCCCGGACAGGGCAAGAGACCCAGTACTTC. This sequence encodes CASSNSRTGQETQYF.

This clonotype has a count of ten or more. The gene calls are TRBV20-1 and TRBJ2-5; weak D call: TRBD1 (5 bases). Near its end, the DNA agrees better with TRBJ2-3, so the J call may be wrong. CDR1 is DFQATT and CDR2 is SNEGSKA in the germline V gene (reference sequence). The length of the CDR3 is 14 residues. Written as DNA, the CDR3 is TGCAGTGCTAGGGCCCTAGGGGTCGAGGATACGCAGTATTTT. It is translated as CSARALGVEDTQYF.

The genes are TRBV11-1 and TRBJ2-7; TRBD2 might be the D (6 bases). The CDR3 is made up of 15 amino acids. V lost 5 bases, J lost 3 bases, and 17 bases lay in between. Germline CDR1 and CDR2: SGHAT and FQDESV (reference sequence). Here the CDR3 reads CASSVPREASYEQYF. The CDR3 region has the DNA TGTGCCAGCAGCGTACCGAGGGAGGCGAGCTACGAGCAGTACTTC.

This clonotype was observed many times. This sequence joins TRBV13 and TRBJ2-7, with D maybe TRBD1 (6 bases). V shed 5 bases and J shed 4 bases, with 18 bases lying between them. The V gene's germline CDR1 is PRHDT and CDR2 FYEKMQ (reference sequence). This CDR3 region has 15 residues. The CDR3 is CASSRGNTGNYEQYF. Written as DNA, the CDR3 is TGTGCCAGCAGCCGAGGGAACACAGGGAATTACGAGCAGTACTTC.

This clonotype was found many times. V is TRBV28 and J is TRBJ2-7; weak D call: TRBD1 (5 bases). Trimming stripped 5 bases from V and 4 bases from J, with 18 bases between. CDR1 is MDHEN and CDR2 is SYDVKM in the germline V gene. This CDR3 comprises 15 residues. The CDR3 nucleotides read TGTGCCAGCAGTCAATTCGGCAGGGTTGTATACGAGCAGTACTTC. Translation: CASSQFGRVVYEQYF.

With regard to this clonotype: A read error may be the cause here, since a much bigger clone is one base away. This chain joins TRBV13 and TRBJ2-7; 9 nucleotides align to TRBD1. Germline V gives CDR1 PRHDT, CDR2 FYEKMQ (reference sequence). This CDR3 is built from 14 residues. Trimming at V came to 5 bases and at J to 6 bases, leaving 8 bases not matched to a gene. CDR3 amino acids: CASSLGQGLGEQYF. CDR3 DNA: TGTGCCAGCAGCCTCGGACAGGGGTTAGGCGAGCAGTACTTC.

This clonotype has ten or more counts. The chain is built from TRBV7-2 and TRBJ1-4, with 7 bases identical to TRBD1. The CDR3 contains 15 residues. The V gene's germline CDR1 is SGHTA and CDR2 FQGNSA. V gave up 7 bases and J gave up 6 bases; unmatched junction bases: 11. The chain's CDR3 is CASTLGVTGDEKLFF. CDR3 DNA sequence: TGTGCCAGCACCCTCGGGGTAACAGGGGATGAAAAACTGTTTTTT.

This clonotype was counted only a few times. This chain connects TRBV30 to TRBJ2-7; 9 bases align to TRBD1. V lost 8 bases and J lost 5; bases outside the gene matches: 7. The CDR3 contains 12 residues. The germline gives CDR1 GTSNPN, CDR2 SVGIG (reference sequence). Here the CDR3 DNA reads TGTGCCGCTCCGGGACAGGGCCACGAGCAGTACTTC. It encodes CAAPGQGHEQYF.

The V gene is TRBV29-1, the J gene TRBJ2-7; D possibly corresponds to TRBD1 (6 bases). Trimming pared 8 bases from V and 3 bases from J, leaving 14 bases between. CDR1 is SQVTM and CDR2 is ANQGSEA in the germline V gene. The CDR3 has 12 amino acids. The CDR3: CSLGGAYYEQYF. Here the CDR3 DNA reads TGCAGCTTAGGGGGAGCCTACTACGAGCAGTACTTC.

This clonotype has ten or more counts. V gene TRBV19 combines with J gene TRBJ1-5; 7 bases match TRBD1. The junction had 9 bases not matched to a gene; V was cut back by 3 bases and J by 1 base. CDR3 size: 17 residues. Germline V gene lookup returns CDR1 LNHDA and CDR2 SQIVND (reference sequence). For the CDR3, the DNA is TGTGCCAGTAGTATCGGCAGGGGGGCCTTCAGCAATCAGCCCCAGCATTTT. This codes for CASSIGRGAFSNQPQHF.

This clonotype has more than one count but fewer than ten. J is TRBJ1-1 and V is TRBV20-1, with D possibly matching TRBD1 (6 bases). This CDR3 has 12 amino acids. Trimming cost V 7 bases and J 1 base, with 10 bases left between them. In germline, CDR1 is DFQATT, CDR2 SNEGSKA (reference sequence). Written as DNA, the CDR3 is TGCAGTGTACAACAGGGGAACACTGAAGCTTTCTTT. Protein product: CSVQQGNTEAFF.

This chain connects TRBV7-9 to TRBJ2-5; the match to TRBD2 covers 14 bases. Germline lookup yields CDR1 SEHNR and CDR2 FQNEAQ (reference sequence). The CDR3 runs to 17 residues. V shed 4 bases, J shed 6 bases, and the junction held 10 bases outside the gene matches. The CDR3 nucleotides are TGTGCCAGCAGCTCGCCGGGACTAGCGGGAGTTAGCAAGACCCAGTACTTC. Its translation is CASSSPGLAGVSKTQYF.

This clonotype was observed a few times. V and J are TRBV24-1 and TRBJ1-4, with D unresolved. V was shortened by 3 bases and J by 8 bases, with 15 bases between the two germline ends. Germline V gene data show CDR1 as KGHDR and CDR2 as SFDVKD. This CDR3 has 15 residues. The CDR3 spells CATSDGKPTAEKLFF. The CDR3 region has the DNA TGTGCCACCAGTGATGGAAAGCCGACCGCCGAAAAACTGTTTTTT.